This TCR beta chain was sequenced in a study of T cells in Graves' hyperthyroidism and ophthalmopathy. Study results and limitations: Most expanded thyroid clonotypes above 0.001 also appeared in blood.

The CDR3 regions of TCR beta were amplified from RNA transcripts. An initial round of RT-PCR targeting the TCR CDR3 relied on the HTBI primer set. TCRdb re-analysed the multiplex PCR reads in MiXCR, keeping a single row per CDR3 protein. Of around 340,000 distinct CDR3 sequences listed, approximately 15% were seen once; the top ten hold 20% to 25%. This clonotype was detected many times. The antigen remains undetermined. The CDR3 is 14 amino acids. V was clipped by 1 base and J by 6 bases; unmatched bases: 3. Germline loops: CDR1 MNHEY, CDR2 SVGEGT. The sample consisted of blood. This receptor was identified in a young woman with Graves' hyperthyroidism. The chain uses TRBV6-2 or TRBV6-3 and TRBJ2-3; 8 nucleotides align to TRBD2. The CDR3 DNA reads TGTGCCAGCAGTTACTGGGGACTAGTTGATACGCAGTATTTT. Its translation is CASSYWGLVDTQYF.